The 15 T cell receptor beta chains in this list originate from one sample, sequenced in a study of blood T cell repertoires in COVID-19. The repertoire was sequenced with immunoSEQ multiplex PCR; TCRdb's copy has only in-frame clones and lacks some. The sample lists about 300,000 clones; about 82% were seen once. The source material was peripheral blood. These receptors all come from a woman in her fifties or sixties with acute or convalescent COVID-19.

The chain couples TRBV24-1 to TRBJ1-2, with 8 positions matching TRBD1. With V trimmed by 0 bases and J by 6 bases, 2 bases remained unmatched. CDR3 length: 14 residues. Germline V gene sequence: CDR1 KGHDR, CDR2 SFDVKD. The DNA for the CDR3 is TGTGCCACCAGTGATTTGATGACAGGGGATGGCTACACCTTC. Amino acid sequence: CATSDLMTGDGYTF.

This chain links TRBV12-3 or TRBV12-4 with TRBJ2-1, with 7 bases that match TRBD2. J lost 10 bases, V lost 6 bases, and 6 bases had no gene match. This CDR3 contains 12 residues. Here the CDR3 DNA reads TGTGCCAGCAGCACCAGGCGGGGGGAGCAGTTCTTC. Residues: CASSTRRGEQFF.

The chain couples TRBV11-2 to TRBJ2-7; 10 nucleotides agree with TRBD1. Germline CDR1 and CDR2: SGHAT and FQNNGV. V trimming: 5 bases; J trimming: 5 bases; junction bases outside the gene matches: 12. CDR3 size: 16 residues. The CDR3 region has the DNA TGTGCCAGCAGCCGAACCTCGGGACAGGGGTACCACGAGCAGTACTTC. As protein: CASSRTSGQGYHEQYF.

V gene TRBV19 combines with J gene TRBJ2-3; D call uncertain. Trimming took 9 bases from V and 2 from J, leaving 6 bases between them. This CDR3 has 11 amino acids. The germline CDR1 and CDR2 sequences are LNHDA and SQIVND (reference sequence). CDR3 nucleotide sequence: TGTGCCAGCCCTTCCACAGATACGCAGTATTTT. Its translation: CASPSTDTQYF.

The V and J genes are TRBV19 and TRBJ1-1, with D perhaps matching TRBD1 (5 bases). Trimming took off 3 bases at V and 4 bases at J, with 9 bases between the two ends. The CDR3 sequence is 13 residues long. Germline V gene lookup returns CDR1 LNHDA and CDR2 SQIVND (reference sequence). The CDR3 region has the DNA TGTGCCAGTAGTATGGGGCTGAGCACTGAAGCTTTCTTT. Translation: CASSMGLSTEAFF. The full variable domain, completed using reference TRBV19 and TRBJ1-1, is DGGITQSPKYLFRKEGQNVTLSCEQNLNHDAMYWYRQDPGQGLRLIYYSQIVNDFQKGDIAEGYSVSREKKESFPLTVTSAQKNPTAFYLCASSMGLSTEAFFGQGTRLTVV.

J is TRBJ1-5 and V is TRBV18; no reliable D call. Germline CDR1 is KGHSH and CDR2 is LQKENI. The V end was cut by 4 bases, the J end by 5 bases, with 9 bases between. The CDR3 runs 13 residues. The CDR3 coding sequence is TGTGCCAGCTCACTTTCAGTCGATCAGCCCCAGCATTTT. It yields the protein CASSLSVDQPQHF.

This chain links TRBV7-3 with TRBJ2-3, with 9 bases aligning to TRBD2. This CDR3 contains 16 residues. Germline CDR1 and CDR2: SGHTA and FQGTGA. Trimming removed 5 bases from V and 6 bases from J; junction bases left unmatched: 12. The CDR3 region has the DNA TGTGCCAGCAGCCCCCAGGGGAGCGGGAGGTTCGATACGCAGTATTTT. Protein: CASSPQGSGRFDTQYF.

The chain combines TRBV7-3 with TRBJ1-1; D is possibly TRBD1 (6 bases). Germline-derived CDR1 and CDR2 are SGHTA and FQGTGA. The CDR3 consists of 13 residues. Trimming removed 4 bases at V and 10 bases at J, with 16 bases between. The CDR3 DNA reads as TGTGCCAGCAGCTCCTACACCGAAGGGGGAGCTTTCTTT. It is translated as CASSSYTEGGAFF.

The chain has TRBV24-1 and TRBJ2-3; TRBD1 might be the D (5 bases). V lost 3 bases and J 4 bases, leaving 13 bases between the germline ends. The length of the CDR3 is 15 residues. Germline values: CDR1 KGHDR, CDR2 SFDVKD. The CDR3 spells CATSDISGLADTQYF. CDR3 nucleotides: TGTGCCACCAGTGATATTTCAGGGCTCGCAGATACGCAGTATTTT.

The J gene is TRBJ2-7, the V gene TRBV2, with 11 bases aligning to TRBD2. CDR1 and CDR2 from the germline V gene are SNHLY and FYNNEI. The CDR3 runs 18 residues. After removal of 3 bases from V and 3 bases from J, the junction contained 13 bases not matched to a gene. CDR3 DNA: TGTGCCAGCAGTGATGTTTATTCGGGACTAGCGGACTTCTACGAGCAGTACTTC. This sequence encodes CASSDVYSGLADFYEQYF. Looking up the rest from reference TRBV2 and TRBJ2-7 gives the full variable domain: EPEVTQTPSHQVTQMGQEVILRCVPISNHLYFYWYRQILGQKVEFLVSFYNNEISEKSEIFDDQFSVERPDGSNFTLKIRSTKLEDSAMYFCASSDVYSGLADFYEQYFGPGTRLTVT.

This sequence joins TRBV24-1 and TRBJ2-7, with D perhaps TRBD1 (6 bases). V dropped 5 bases and J dropped 3 bases, with 13 bases sitting between them. Per germline, CDR1 KGHDR and CDR2 SFDVKD. CDR3 size: 14 residues. DNA for the CDR3: TGTGCCACCAGTGCAGAGACAGGATTCTACGAGCAGTACTTC. It is translated as CATSAETGFYEQYF.

The chain has TRBV3-1 (or the pseudogene TRBV3-2) and TRBJ2-7, with D possibly being TRBD2 (5 bases). V lost 0 bases and J lost 5, with 5 bases in between. Germline V CDR1 and CDR2: LGHDT, YNNKEL (reference sequence). This CDR3 comprises 12 residues. CDR3: CASSQDSDEQYF. Here the CDR3 DNA reads TGTGCCAGCAGCCAAGATAGCGACGAGCAGTACTTC.

The chain uses TRBV7-9 and TRBJ2-5; 10 bases are shared with TRBD1. The CDR3 covers 14 residues. The germline gives CDR1 SEHNR, CDR2 FQNEAQ (reference sequence). Trimming cost V 6 bases and J 4 bases; bases outside gene matches: 5. Here the CDR3 DNA reads TGTGCCAGCAGTCGGACAGGGGGTTTAGAGACCCAGTACTTC. Its protein is CASSRTGGLETQYF.

This chain connects TRBV2 to TRBJ2-7; no firm D call. Trimming pared 8 bases from V and 0 bases from J, leaving 20 bases between. CDR1 and CDR2 from the germline V gene are SNHLY and FYNNEI. The CDR3 covers 16 residues. The CDR3 here is CASAFSGERSSYEQYF. DNA for the CDR3: TGTGCCAGCGCCTTCTCCGGAGAGAGGAGCTCCTACGAGCAGTACTTC.

A remark on this clone: The junction departs from germline at one end; a sequencing error may be responsible. This specimen includes other DNA sequences encoding the same CDR3. J is TRBJ2-3 and V is TRBV7-9; 12 bases agree with TRBD2. Germline V gene lookup returns CDR1 SEHNR and CDR2 FQNEAQ (reference sequence). The CDR3 runs to 15 residues. CDR3 nucleotide sequence: TGTGCCAGCAGCCTAGCGGGAGGGAGCACAGATACGCAGTATTTT. Amino acid sequence: CASSLAGGSTDTQYF.